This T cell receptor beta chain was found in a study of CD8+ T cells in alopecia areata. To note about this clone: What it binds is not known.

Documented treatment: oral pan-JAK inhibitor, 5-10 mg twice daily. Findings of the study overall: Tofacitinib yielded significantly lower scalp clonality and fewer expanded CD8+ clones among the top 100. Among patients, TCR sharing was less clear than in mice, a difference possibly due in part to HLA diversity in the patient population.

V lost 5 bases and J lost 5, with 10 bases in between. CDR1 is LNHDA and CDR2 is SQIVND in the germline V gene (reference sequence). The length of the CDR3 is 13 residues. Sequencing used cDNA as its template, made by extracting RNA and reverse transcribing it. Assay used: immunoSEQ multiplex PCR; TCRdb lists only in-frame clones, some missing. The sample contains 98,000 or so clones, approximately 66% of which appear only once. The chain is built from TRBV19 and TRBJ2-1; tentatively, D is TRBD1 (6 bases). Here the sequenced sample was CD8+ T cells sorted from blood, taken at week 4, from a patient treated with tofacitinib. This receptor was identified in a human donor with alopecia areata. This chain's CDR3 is CASSPYRDNEQFF. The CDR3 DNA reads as TGTGCCAGTAGTCCCTACAGGGACAATGAGCAGTTCTTC.